This T cell receptor (beta chain) is drawn from a study of control samples from healthy donors and cancer patients. Clones were sequenced by immunoSEQ multiplex PCR, and TCRdb holds only the in-frame ones, with some missing. The data hold about 180,000 clones, with 90% observed a single time. The sample taken for sequencing was blood. The sequence derives from a woman aged 45 to 65 in good health.

Written as DNA, the CDR3 is TGTGCCAGCAGCTTAAGACTAGGGAAGAATGAGCAGTTCTTC. It encodes CASSLRLGKNEQFF. The chain carries TRBV7-2 and TRBJ2-1; TRBD2 might be the D (6 bases). Germline V CDR1 and CDR2: SGHTA, FQGNSA. CDR3 size: 14 residues. The V end was cut by 2 bases, the J end by 7 bases, with 12 bases between. Full variable domain (outside the CDR3, taken from reference TRBV7-2 and TRBJ2-1): GAGVSQSPSNKVTEKGKDVELRCDPISGHTALYWYRQSLGQGLEFLIYFQGNSAPDKSGLPSDRFSAERTGGSVSTLTIQRTQQEDSAVYLCASSLRLGKNEQFFGPGTRLTVL.